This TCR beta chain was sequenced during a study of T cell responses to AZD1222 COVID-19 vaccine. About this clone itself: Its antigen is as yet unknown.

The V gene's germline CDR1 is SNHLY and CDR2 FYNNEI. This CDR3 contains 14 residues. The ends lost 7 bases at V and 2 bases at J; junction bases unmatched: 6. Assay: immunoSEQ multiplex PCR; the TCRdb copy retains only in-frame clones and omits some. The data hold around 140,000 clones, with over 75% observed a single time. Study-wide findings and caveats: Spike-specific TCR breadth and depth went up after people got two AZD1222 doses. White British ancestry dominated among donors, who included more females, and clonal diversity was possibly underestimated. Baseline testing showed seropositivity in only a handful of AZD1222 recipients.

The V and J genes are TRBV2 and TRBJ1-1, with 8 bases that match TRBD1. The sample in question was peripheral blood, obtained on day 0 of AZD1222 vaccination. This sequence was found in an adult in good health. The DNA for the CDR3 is TGTGCCAGCATGGGGACAGGCTTAAACACTGAAGCTTTCTTT. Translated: CASMGTGLNTEAFF. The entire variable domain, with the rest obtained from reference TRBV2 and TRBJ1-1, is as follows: EPEVTQTPSHQVTQMGQEVILRCVPISNHLYFYWYRQILGQKVEFLVSFYNNEISEKSEIFDDQFSVERPDGSNFTLKIRSTKLEDSAMYFCASMGTGLNTEAFFGQGTRLTVV.